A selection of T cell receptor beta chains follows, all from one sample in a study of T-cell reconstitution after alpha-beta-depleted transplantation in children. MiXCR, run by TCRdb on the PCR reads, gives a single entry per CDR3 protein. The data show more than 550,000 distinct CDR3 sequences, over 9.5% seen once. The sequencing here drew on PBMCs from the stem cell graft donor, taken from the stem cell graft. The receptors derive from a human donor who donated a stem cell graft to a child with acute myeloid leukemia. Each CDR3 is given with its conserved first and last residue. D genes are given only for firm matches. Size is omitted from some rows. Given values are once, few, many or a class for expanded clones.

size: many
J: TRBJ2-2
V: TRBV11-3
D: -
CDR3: CASSLGYPGANTGELFF
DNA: TGTGCCAGCAGCTTAGGTTATCCAGGGGCGAACACCGGGGAGCTGTTTTTT

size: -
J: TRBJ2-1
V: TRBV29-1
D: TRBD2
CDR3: CSVVTSGQGSSGRAPHNEQFF
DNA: TGCAGCGTTGTAACTTCGGGGCAGGGCAGTAGCGGGAGGGCTCCCCACAATGAGCAGTTCTTC

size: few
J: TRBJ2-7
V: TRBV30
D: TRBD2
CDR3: CAWSRLAGGYEQYF
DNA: TGTGCCTGGAGTCGTCTAGCGGGAGGGTACGAGCAGTACTTC

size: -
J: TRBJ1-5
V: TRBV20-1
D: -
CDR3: CSARRSGQPQHF
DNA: TGCAGTGCTAGGAGATCGGGGCAGCCCCAGCATTTT

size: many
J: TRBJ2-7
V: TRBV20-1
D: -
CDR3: CSARVQAGSYEQYF
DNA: TGCAGTGCTAGAGTTCAGGCAGGTTCCTACGAGCAGTACTTC

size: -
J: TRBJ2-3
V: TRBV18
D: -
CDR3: CASSPPTQSTDTQYF
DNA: TGTGCCAGCTCACCCCCCACCCAGAGCACAGATACGCAGTATTTT

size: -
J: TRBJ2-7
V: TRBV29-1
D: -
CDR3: CSVWNLYEQYF
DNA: TGCAGCGTTTGGAACCTCTACGAGCAGTACTTC

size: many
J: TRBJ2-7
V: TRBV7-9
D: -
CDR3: CASSLEALSSYEQYF
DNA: TGTGCCAGCAGCTTGGAGGCCCTGAGCTCCTACGAGCAGTACTTC

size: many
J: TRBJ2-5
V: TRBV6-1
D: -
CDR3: CASEQSVVQETQYF
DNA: TGTGCCAGCGAACAGAGCGTCGTTCAAGAGACCCAGTACTTC

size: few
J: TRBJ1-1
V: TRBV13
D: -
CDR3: CASSSRDSDTEAFF
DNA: TGTGCCAGCAGCTCCCGGGACTCGGACACTGAAGCTTTCTTT

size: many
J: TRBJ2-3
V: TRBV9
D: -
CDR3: CASSVEVDTQYF
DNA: TGTGCCAGCAGCGTAGAAGTAGATACGCAGTATTTT

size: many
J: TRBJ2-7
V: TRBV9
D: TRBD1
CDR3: CASSVSPTDRDPYEQYF
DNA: TGTGCCAGCAGCGTATCCCCCACCGACAGGGACCCCTACGAGCAGTACTTC

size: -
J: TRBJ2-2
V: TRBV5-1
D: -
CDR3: CASRSDTGELFF
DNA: TGCGCCAGCAGGTCGGACACCGGGGAGCTGTTTTTT

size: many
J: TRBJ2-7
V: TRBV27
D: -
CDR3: CASRSAFLLEQYF
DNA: TGTGCCAGCAGATCTGCCTTTCTACTGGAGCAGTACTTC

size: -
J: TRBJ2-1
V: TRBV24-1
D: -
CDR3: CATSDPPPSNEQFF
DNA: TGTGCCACCAGTGATCCCCCGCCCTCTAATGAGCAGTTCTTC

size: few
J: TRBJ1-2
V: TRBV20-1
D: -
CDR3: CSASAGSLLYGYTF
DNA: TGCAGTGCTAGCGCAGGGTCGCTTTTGTATGGCTACACCTTC

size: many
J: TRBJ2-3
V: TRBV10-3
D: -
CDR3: CAISEKGEDTQYF
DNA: TGTGCCATCAGTGAAAAGGGGGAAGATACGCAGTATTTT

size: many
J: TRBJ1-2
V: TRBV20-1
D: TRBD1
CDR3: CSAPGQGGYGYTF
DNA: TGCAGTGCCCCGGGACAGGGGGGATATGGCTACACCTTC

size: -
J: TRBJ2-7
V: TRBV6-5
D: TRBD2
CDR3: CASSSMTSGRAGEQYF
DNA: TGTGCCAGCAGTTCCATGACTAGCGGGAGGGCGGGGGAGCAGTACTTC

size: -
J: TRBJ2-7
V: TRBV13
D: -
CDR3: CASSLGLEDPADEQYF
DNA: TGTGCCAGCAGCTTAGGCCTGGAGGACCCCGCCGACGAGCAGTACTTC

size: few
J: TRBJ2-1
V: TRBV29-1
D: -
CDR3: CSVYGTASSRYEQFF
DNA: TGCAGCGTCTACGGGACTGCATCGTCTCGCTATGAGCAGTTCTTC

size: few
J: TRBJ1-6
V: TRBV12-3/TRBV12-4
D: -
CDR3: CASSYSQGGNSPLHF
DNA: TGTGCCAGCAGCTATTCCCAGGGTGGGAATTCACCCCTCCACTTT

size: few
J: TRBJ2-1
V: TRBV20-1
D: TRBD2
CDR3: CSASPLGSGSGNEQFF
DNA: TGCAGTGCCTCCCCCCTCGGAAGCGGGAGTGGGAATGAGCAGTTCTTC

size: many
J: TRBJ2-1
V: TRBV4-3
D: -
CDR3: CASSQFLGATAYNEQFF
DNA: TGCGCCAGCAGCCAATTCCTTGGGGCCACAGCATACAATGAGCAGTTCTTC

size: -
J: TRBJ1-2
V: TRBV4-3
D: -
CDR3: CASSQVGSLYGYTF
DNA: TGCGCCAGCAGCCAAGTTGGGTCCCTCTATGGCTACACCTTC

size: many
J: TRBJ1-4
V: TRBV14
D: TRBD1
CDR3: CASSQLTGTGNEKLFF
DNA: TGTGCCAGCAGCCAACTGACCGGGACAGGGAATGAAAAACTGTTTTTT

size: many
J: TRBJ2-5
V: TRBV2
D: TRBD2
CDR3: CASKKDLAGGETQYF
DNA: TGTGCCAGCAAAAAGGACTTAGCGGGAGGGGAGACCCAGTACTTC

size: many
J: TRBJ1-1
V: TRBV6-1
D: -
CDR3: CASKLGGYTEAFF
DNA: TGTGCCAGCAAGCTAGGAGGTTACACTGAAGCTTTCTTT

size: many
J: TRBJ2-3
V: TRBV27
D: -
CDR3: CASSSESSTDTQYF
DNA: TGTGCCAGCAGTTCCGAATCTAGCACAGATACGCAGTATTTT

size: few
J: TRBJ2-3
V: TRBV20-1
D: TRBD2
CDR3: CSARKAGGSTQYF
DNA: TGCAGTGCTAGAAAAGCGGGAGGCAGTACGCAGTATTTT

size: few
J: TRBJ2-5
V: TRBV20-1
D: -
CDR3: CSANRGVQETQYF
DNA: TGCAGTGCTAATCGGGGCGTCCAAGAGACCCAGTACTTC

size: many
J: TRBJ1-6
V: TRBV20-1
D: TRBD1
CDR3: CSAKGQGVRNSPLHF
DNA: TGCAGTGCTAAGGGCCAGGGGGTAAGAAATTCACCCCTCCACTTT

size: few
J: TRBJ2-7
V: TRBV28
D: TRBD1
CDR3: CASSPNRGMGEQYF
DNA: TGTGCCAGCAGTCCAAACAGGGGGATGGGGGAGCAGTACTTC

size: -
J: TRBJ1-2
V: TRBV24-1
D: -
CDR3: CATSDLPGGNYGYTF
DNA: TGTGCCACCAGTGATCTGCCCGGCGGCAACTATGGCTACACCTTC

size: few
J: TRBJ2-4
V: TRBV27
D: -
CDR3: CASSLSDGPRGIQYF
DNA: TGTGCCAGCAGTTTATCTGATGGGCCCCGGGGCATTCAGTACTTC

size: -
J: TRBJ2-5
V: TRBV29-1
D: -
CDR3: CSINDGQETQYF
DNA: TGCAGCATCAATGACGGTCAAGAGACCCAGTACTTC

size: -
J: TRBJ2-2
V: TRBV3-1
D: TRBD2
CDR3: CASSQASGIGGELFF
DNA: TGTGCCAGCAGCCAGGCTAGCGGGATTGGCGGGGAGCTGTTTTTT

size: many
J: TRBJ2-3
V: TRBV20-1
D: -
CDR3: CSAAAGGRTDTQYF
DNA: TGCAGTGCCGCTGCTGGCGGTCGCACAGATACGCAGTATTTT

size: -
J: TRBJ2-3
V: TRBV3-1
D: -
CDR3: CASSSGDKRTDTQYF
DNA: TGTGCCAGCTCCTCCGGAGACAAACGCACAGATACGCAGTATTTT

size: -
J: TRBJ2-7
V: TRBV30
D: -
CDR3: CAWSGEGYEQYF
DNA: TGTGCCTGGAGTGGAGAGGGATACGAGCAGTACTTC

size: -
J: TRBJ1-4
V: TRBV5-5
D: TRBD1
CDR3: CASRTQGETEKLFF
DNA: TGTGCCAGCAGGACACAGGGGGAGACTGAAAAACTGTTTTTT

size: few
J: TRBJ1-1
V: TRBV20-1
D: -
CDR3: CSARLLRGNTEAFF
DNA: TGCAGTGCTAGGTTGCTTCGGGGGAACACTGAAGCTTTCTTT

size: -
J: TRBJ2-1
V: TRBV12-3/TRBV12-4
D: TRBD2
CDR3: CASSFGGRGGEQFF
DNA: TGTGCCAGCAGTTTTGGCGGGAGGGGGGGTGAGCAGTTCTTC

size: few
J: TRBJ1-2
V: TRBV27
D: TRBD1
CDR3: CASSRYGTAYGYTF
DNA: TGTGCCAGCAGTCGATACGGGACAGCATATGGCTACACCTTC

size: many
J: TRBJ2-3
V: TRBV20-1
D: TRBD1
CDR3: CSASLRDRASTDTQYF
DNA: TGCAGTGCTTCCCTCCGGGACAGGGCCAGCACAGATACGCAGTATTTT

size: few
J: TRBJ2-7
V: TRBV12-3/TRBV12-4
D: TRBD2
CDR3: CASRSGMSYEQYF
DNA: TGTGCCAGCAGAAGCGGGATGTCCTACGAGCAGTACTTC

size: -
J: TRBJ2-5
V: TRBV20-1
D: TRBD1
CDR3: CSANRDRGRGETQYF
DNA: TGCAGTGCTAACCGGGACAGGGGGCGCGGGGAGACCCAGTACTTC

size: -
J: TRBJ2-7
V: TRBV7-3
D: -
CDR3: CASSSTTGSYEQYF
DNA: TGTGCCAGCAGCTCTACGACAGGCTCCTACGAGCAGTACTTC

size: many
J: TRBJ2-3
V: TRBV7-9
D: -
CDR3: CASTEADTQYF
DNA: TGTGCCAGCACTGAAGCAGATACGCAGTATTTT

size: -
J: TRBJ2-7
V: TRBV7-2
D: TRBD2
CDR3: CASSLATAGTSYPYEQYF
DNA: TGTGCCAGCAGCTTAGCTACAGCCGGGACTAGCTATCCTTACGAGCAGTACTTC

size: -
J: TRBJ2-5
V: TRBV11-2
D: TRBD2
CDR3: CASSSQGGRGETQYF
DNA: TGTGCCAGCAGCTCCCAGGGCGGGAGGGGGGAGACCCAGTACTTC

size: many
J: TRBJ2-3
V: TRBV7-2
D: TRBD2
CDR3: CASSLASGEGQDTQYF
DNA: TGTGCCAGCAGCTTAGCGTCGGGGGAGGGGCAAGATACGCAGTATTTT

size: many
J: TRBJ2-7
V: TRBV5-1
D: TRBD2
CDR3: CASSSGLAVTYEQYF
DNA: TGCGCCAGCAGTTCTGGACTAGCGGTTACCTACGAGCAGTACTTC

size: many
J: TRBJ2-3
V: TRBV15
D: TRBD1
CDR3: CATSRVEDRNFDTDTQYF
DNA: TGTGCCACCAGCAGAGTTGAGGACAGGAATTTCGACACAGATACGCAGTATTTT

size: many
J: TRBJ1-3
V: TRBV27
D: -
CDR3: CASSEGLGNTIYF
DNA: TGTGCCAGCAGTGAGGGACTTGGAAACACCATATATTTT

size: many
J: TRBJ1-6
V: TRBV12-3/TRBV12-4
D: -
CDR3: CASSLAQGWDNSPLHF
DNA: TGTGCCAGCAGTTTAGCGCAGGGCTGGGATAATTCACCCCTCCACTTT

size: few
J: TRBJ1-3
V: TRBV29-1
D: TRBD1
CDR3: CSVETGAGNTIYF
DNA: TGCAGCGTTGAGACAGGGGCTGGAAACACCATATATTTT

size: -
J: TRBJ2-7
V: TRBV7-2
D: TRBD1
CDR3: CASSLAGDRVNEQYF
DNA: TGTGCCAGCAGCTTAGCGGGGGACAGGGTAAACGAGCAGTACTTC

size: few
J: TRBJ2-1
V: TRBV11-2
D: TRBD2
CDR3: CASSLDPFGLAGGPGNEQFF
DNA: TGTGCCAGCAGCTTAGACCCGTTCGGGCTAGCGGGAGGGCCAGGGAATGAGCAGTTCTTC